This T cell receptor beta chain was captured by sequencing in a study of identical twins. This CDR3 is 16 amino acids long. V lost 6 bases and J lost 9; bases outside the gene matches: 18. Germline V gives CDR1 DFQATT, CDR2 SNEGSKA (reference sequence). Each CDR3 protein gets one entry after TCRdb re-called the 5' RACE reads with MiXCR. The table has a few hundred thousand distinct CDR3 sequences, roughly 13% seen once. These same records also appear under a second study, on yellow fever vaccine responses in identical twins.

The source is a young woman in good health. The material sequenced was memory (CD45RO+) T cells sorted from blood. This sequence joins TRBV20-1 and TRBJ2-1, with TRBD2 matching 9 bases. Here the CDR3 reads CSAPRAGGRGLGEQFF. The CDR3 coding sequence is TGCAGTGCCCCCCGGGCGGGAGGGCGGGGGCTGGGTGAGCAGTTCTTC.